This T cell receptor (beta chain) was sequenced for a study of blood T cell repertoires in COVID-19. Original processing notes: Reference gene primer amplification in the assay estimated nucleated cell counts. Sequencing used immunoSEQ multiplex PCR; TCRdb keeps in-frame clones, though not all of them. V, J and clone size are those of that table, while D and trimming were read from the DNA. There are about 270,000 clones in the sample; about 80% occur only once, and over 8.5% lies in the top ten. This CDR3 contains 15 residues. The germline gives CDR1 SGHRS, CDR2 YFSETQ. The ends were cut back, 0 bases at V and 6 bases at J, with 12 bases in the middle.

This chain joins TRBV5-1 and TRBJ1-4; D perhaps matches TRBD1 (6 bases). The clonotype comes from a human donor in a cohort sampled during active COVID-19. Sequenced: peripheral blood. CDR3: CASSLDGRGYEKLFF. DNA for the CDR3: TGCGCCAGCAGCTTGGATGGCAGGGGTTATGAAAAACTGTTTTTT.